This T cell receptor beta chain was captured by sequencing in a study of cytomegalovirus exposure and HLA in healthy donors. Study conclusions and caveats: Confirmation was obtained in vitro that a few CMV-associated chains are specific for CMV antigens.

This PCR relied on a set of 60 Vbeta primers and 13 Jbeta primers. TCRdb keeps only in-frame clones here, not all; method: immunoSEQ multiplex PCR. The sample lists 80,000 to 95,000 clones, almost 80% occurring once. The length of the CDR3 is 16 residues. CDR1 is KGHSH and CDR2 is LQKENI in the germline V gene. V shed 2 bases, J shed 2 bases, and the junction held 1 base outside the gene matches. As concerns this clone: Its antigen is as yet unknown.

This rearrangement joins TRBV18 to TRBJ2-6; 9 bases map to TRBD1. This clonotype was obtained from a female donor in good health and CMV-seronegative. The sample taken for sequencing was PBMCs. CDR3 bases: TGTGCCAGCTCACCAAGACAGGGGGCTGGGGCCAACGTCCTGACTTTC. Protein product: CASSPRQGAGANVLTF.